This T cell receptor beta chain derives from a study of blood T cell repertoires in COVID-19. The germline V and J ends were trimmed by 3 bases and 5 bases, with 8 bases remaining between them. Germline CDR1 is KGHSH and CDR2 is LQKENI. The CDR3 consists of 13 residues. In the source study's methods: Estimation of nucleated cell counts was performed using reference gene primer amplification. This table comes from immunoSEQ multiplex PCR, and its TCRdb copy is limited to in-frame clones, with some not included. The D gene and trimming were derived from the DNA, and the V and J assignments and clone size from that table. The table records 95,000 to 150,000 clones, roughly 80% of them present only once.

This clonotype was sampled from a man aged 55-75 years with acute or convalescent COVID-19. Sequenced: peripheral blood. This chain links TRBV18 with TRBJ2-1; D not certain. CDR3 region: CASSPSQHNEQFF. The DNA for the CDR3 is TGTGCCAGCTCACCTTCACAGCACAATGAGCAGTTCTTC.